Given below is one T cell receptor beta chain in context. Its antigen is currently unknown. At one boundary the junction diverges from the germline segment, which might be a read error. This entry is derived from a study of OX40 agonist ivuxolimab in advanced cancers. The study, taken as a whole, reports: Undetermined was the antigen specificity of the expanded peripheral T cells.

Only in-frame clones appear in the TCRdb table, and some are missing; sequencing was by immunoSEQ multiplex PCR. The sample contains about 70,000 clones, just over 85% of which appear only once. Patients were excluded for autoimmune disease history or systemic immunosuppression. Looked up from germline, CDR1 is SNHLY and CDR2 is FYNNEI. The CDR3 totals 11 residues. V gene TRBV2 combines with J gene TRBJ2-7; D gene uncertain. The sample consisted of CD4+ or CD8+ T cells sorted from blood, taken in a trial of the OX40 agonist ivuxolimab. This TCR was sampled from an adult with an advanced solid tumor such as melanoma, head and neck, liver or kidney cancer. CDR3 sequence reads: CASSELGLATF. The CDR3 DNA reads as TGTGCCAGCAGTGAATTAGGGTTGGCCACCTTC.